Below are 18 T cell receptor beta chains sequenced from a single sample in a study of shared clonotypes between healthy human individuals. The assay was immunoSEQ multiplex PCR, and TCRdb's table has in-frame clones only and misses some. The sample holds about 2,200,000 clones; 93% are singletons and the top ten take roughly 1.7%. Terminally differentiated effector memory CD45RA+ cells were excluded from the naive CD8 cells, which were CD45RO-negative and positively selected for CCR7. Sequenced: naive CD8+ T cells from PBMCs. The origin of the receptors is a man aged 18 to 29 in good health. Some clones in this sample may be carry-over from other donors' samples.

DNA of the CDR3: TGCGCCAGCAGCCAAGATTGGACTACAGCCTACGAGCAGTACTTC. Amino acids: CASSQDWTTAYEQYF. The V gene is TRBV4-3, the J gene TRBJ2-7; D may be TRBD2 (6 bases). Trimming removed 0 bases from V and 2 bases from J, with 11 bases in between. This CDR3 has 15 residues. CDR1 and CDR2 from the germline V gene are LGHNA and YSLEER.

In its sample, this clone was seen a few times. This CDR3 reads CASIAGNTIYF. The CDR3 DNA reads TGTGCCAGCATAGCCGGAAACACCATATATTTT. The chain employs TRBV6-5 and TRBJ1-3; the D is unclear. CDR1 and CDR2 (germline): MNHEY, SVGAGI. The CDR3 runs to 11 residues. V was cut by 7 bases and J by 4 bases, with 5 bases left in between.

The V call is TRBV5-1, the J call TRBJ2-7; 10 bases fit TRBD1. The CDR3 sequence is 13 residues long. J was trimmed by 6 bases and V by 5 bases; bases with no gene match: 5. Germline CDR1 and CDR2: SGHRS and YFSETQ. This chain's CDR3 is CASSGGQGSEQYF. CDR3 in DNA: TGCGCCAGCAGTGGGGGACAGGGGTCCGAGCAGTACTTC.

The CDR3, as DNA: TGTGCCAGCAGTCTTCCACGGGAGAAGGATCTTGAGCAGTTCTTC. Its translation is CASSLPREKDLEQFF. The V call is TRBV28, the J call TRBJ2-1; a weak D match, TRBD2 (6 bases). This CDR3 spans 15 amino acids. V lost 5 bases and J lost 9, with 20 bases in between. Germline assignment: CDR1 MDHEN and CDR2 SYDVKM.

This clone was recorded once. The chain recombines TRBV12-5 with TRBJ2-7; perhaps TRBD1 as D (5 bases). CDR1 is LGHNT, CDR2 FRNRAP, per germline. V was cut by 6 bases and J by 0 bases, with 12 bases left in between. This CDR3 comprises 14 residues. The CDR3: CASGIHRTSYEQYF. The CDR3 nucleotides are TGTGCTAGTGGGATTCACAGGACCTCCTACGAGCAGTACTTC.

This rearrangement joins TRBV29-1 to TRBJ1-2, with D uncertain. The CDR3 spans 14 residues. Germline-derived CDR1 and CDR2 are SQVTM and ANQGSEA. Trimming took 4 bases from V and 1 from J, leaving 13 bases between them. The CDR3 bases are TGCAGCGTTGTCGACACTGATTATAACTATGGCTACACCTTC. Its translation is CSVVDTDYNYGYTF.

The chain uses TRBV28 and TRBJ1-2, with TRBD1 matching over 8 bases. This CDR3 has 14 amino acids. Losses at the gene ends were 3 bases for V and 4 bases for J; bases not matched to a gene: 4. Germline lookup yields CDR1 MDHEN and CDR2 SYDVKM. The CDR3 DNA reads TGTGCCAGCAGTTTCCGACAGGGGAGCTATGGCTACACCTTC. Translating it yields CASSFRQGSYGYTF.

In regard to this clone: One junction end disagrees with the germline gene, perhaps due to a read error. This sequence joins TRBV20-1 and TRBJ2-7, with D hard to call. Germline CDR1 is DFQATT and CDR2 is SNEGSKA (reference sequence). The CDR3 is 11 amino acids. The CDR3 sequence: CSSSHSHEQYF. The CDR3 DNA is TGCAGCTCGTCGCACTCCCACGAGCAGTACTTC.

Only one count was recorded for this clone. The J gene is TRBJ1-1, the V gene TRBV6-1; D gene unclear. Trimming left V 10 bases short and J 6 bases short, with 15 bases between. This CDR3 is 12 amino acids long. CDR1 and CDR2 from the germline V gene are MNHNS and SASEGT. The CDR3 coding sequence is TGTGCCACAAGAACTGTCACATCTGAAGCTTTCTTT. This codes for CATRTVTSEAFF.

V is TRBV7-9 and J is TRBJ2-7; 9 nucleotides line up with TRBD1. CDR3 length: 15 residues. Looked up from germline, CDR1 is SEHNR and CDR2 is FQNEAQ (reference sequence). Trimming removed 0 bases from V and 4 bases from J; junction bases left unmatched: 4. The CDR3 bases are TGTGCCAGCAGCTTAGCACAGGGGGCCCGATACGAGCAGTACTTC. This sequence encodes CASSLAQGARYEQYF.

The V and J genes are TRBV9 and TRBJ2-7; D may be TRBD1 (6 bases). There are 17 residues in the CDR3. Germline CDR1 and CDR2: SGDLS and YYNGEE. V gave up 3 bases and J gave up 2 bases, with 21 bases separating them. The CDR3 is CASSDTGQNQLTYEQYF. In nucleotides, the CDR3 is TGTGCCAGCAGCGACACCGGACAGAACCAATTAACCTACGAGCAGTACTTC.

With regard to this clone: The same CDR3 also results from other DNA sequences found in this sample. The V gene is TRBV28, the J gene TRBJ2-1, with D uncertain. The germline V gene has CDR1 MDHEN and CDR2 SYDVKM. The germline V and J ends were trimmed by 6 bases and 2 bases, with 8 bases remaining between them. CDR3 length equals 13 residues. The CDR3 loop reads CASSPGPYNEQFF. The CDR3 nucleotides read TGTGCCAGCAGCCCCGGCCCCTACAATGAGCAGTTCTTC.

This chain joins TRBV7-6 and TRBJ1-2, with 9 bases identical to TRBD1. From germline, CDR1 is SGHVS and CDR2 FNYEAQ. CDR3 size: 14 residues. The V and J ends lost 5 bases and 4 bases, in that order; junction bases with no gene match: 5. The CDR3 reads CASSPGQGGYGYTF. The DNA for the CDR3 is TGTGCCAGCAGCCCGGGACAGGGAGGCTATGGCTACACCTTC.

The V and J genes are TRBV9 and TRBJ2-2; D is unresolved. Trimming took 4 bases from V and 8 from J, leaving 15 bases between them. The CDR3 has 14 residues. Germline lookup yields CDR1 SGDLS and CDR2 YYNGEE. CDR3 DNA sequence: TGTGCCAGCAGCCTCCCGCCCGAACTTGGGGAGCTGTTTTTT. Protein: CASSLPPELGELFF.

The chain combines TRBV12-2 with TRBJ2-7; TRBD2 reflects the table's D call only, with no check against the DNA. TRBV12-2 is shown as a pseudogene. The CDR3 consists of 16 residues. CDR3 sequence reads: CASRLAGLAGSYEQYF. The DNA of the CDR3 is TGTGCAAGTCGCTTAGCGGGGCTAGCGGGATCCTACGAGCAGTACTTC.

Comments on this clone: The junction does not match germline at one end; this may be a read error. This rearrangement joins TRBV28 to TRBJ1-2; 9 bases are a match to TRBD1. The CDR3 covers 14 residues. Germline V gives CDR1 MDHEN, CDR2 SYDVKM. CDR3 in amino acids: CASSPGQGDYGHTF. The CDR3, as DNA: TGTGCCAGCAGTCCGGGACAGGGAGACTATGGCCACACCTTC.

V gene TRBV6-1 combines with J gene TRBJ1-1; tentatively, D is TRBD1 (6 bases). The germline gives CDR1 MNHNS, CDR2 SASEGT. The CDR3 contains 14 residues. Deletions cut 4 bases from V and 1 base from J, with 10 bases between. The CDR3 DNA follows: TGTGCCAGCAGTGTAAGAGGGGGGAACACTGAAGCTTTCTTT. The encoded protein is CASSVRGGNTEAFF.

This clone has only a few counts. V usage is TRBV29-1 and J usage is TRBJ1-1, with 11 bases aligning to TRBD1. V gave up 4 bases and J gave up 4 bases; unmatched junction bases: 8. Germline assignment: CDR1 SQVTM and CDR2 ANQGSEA. The CDR3 contains 15 residues. The CDR3 loop is CSVVGGQGASTEAFF. As DNA, the CDR3 is TGCAGCGTTGTGGGTGGACAGGGGGCATCCACTGAAGCTTTCTTT.